This TCR beta chain appears in the sequencing data of a study of cytomegalovirus exposure and HLA in healthy donors. The protocol was immunoSEQ multiplex PCR, while the TCRdb copy is restricted to in-frame clones and leaves out a portion. The sample records about 54,000 clones, roughly nine tenths being singletons. Note on this clone: The antigen is undetermined.

Regarding the study as a whole: In vitro, a few CMV-associated chains proved specific for CMV antigens.

This sequence originates from a woman aged 18-29 years in good health and CMV-seropositive. What was sequenced was PBMCs.

CDR3 sequence reads: CASSLAQSTDTQYF. The CDR3 region has the DNA TGCGCCAGCAGCTTGGCACAAAGCACAGATACGCAGTATTTT. V and J are TRBV5-1 and TRBJ2-3, with no clear D. The CDR3 has 14 residues. Germline loops: CDR1 SGHRS, CDR2 YFSETQ. The ends were cut back, 0 bases at V and 0 bases at J, with 5 bases in the middle.